This is a list of T cell receptor beta chains from one sample in a study of cytomegalovirus exposure and HLA in healthy donors. The repertoire was sequenced with immunoSEQ multiplex PCR; TCRdb's copy has only in-frame clones and lacks some. The sample records approximately 260,000 clones, 80% to 90% being singletons. The sample consisted of PBMCs. These receptor sequences come from a woman aged 18 to 35 in good health and CMV-seronegative. Each CDR3 is given with its conserved first and last residue. Each record gives: V gene, D gene, J gene, clone size, CDR3 protein, CDR3 DNA. A D gene is named only where the DNA matches it firmly. Expanded clones get a size class; other rows say once, few or many, or leave the size out.

V gene: TRBV5-1
D gene: TRBD1
J gene: TRBJ2-3
clone size: .
CDR3 protein: CASSWGTGTDTQYF
CDR3 DNA: TGCGCCAGCAGCTGGGGGACAGGGACAGATACGCAGTATTTT

V gene: TRBV7-8
D gene: .
J gene: TRBJ2-7
clone size: .
CDR3 protein: CASSLGPREQYF
CDR3 DNA: TGTGCCAGCAGCTTAGGTCCCCGCGAGCAGTACTTC

V gene: TRBV4-3
D gene: TRBD1
J gene: TRBJ1-2
clone size: .
CDR3 protein: CASSQDEPGGRYGYTF
CDR3 DNA: TGCGCCAGCAGCCAAGATGAACCAGGGGGCAGGTATGGCTACACCTTC

V gene: TRBV29-1
D gene: TRBD1
J gene: TRBJ2-7
clone size: few
CDR3 protein: CSVVGQGANEQYF
CDR3 DNA: TGCAGCGTTGTCGGCCAGGGGGCCAATGAGCAGTACTTC

V gene: TRBV5-1
D gene: TRBD2
J gene: TRBJ2-5
clone size: .
CDR3 protein: CASSLTGTSEKTQYF
CDR3 DNA: TGCGCCAGCAGCCTGACAGGGACTAGCGAAAAGACCCAGTACTTC

V gene: TRBV18
D gene: TRBD1
J gene: TRBJ1-1
clone size: .
CDR3 protein: CASSPPGQFNTEAFF
CDR3 DNA: TGTGCCAGCTCACCACCGGGACAGTTCAACACTGAAGCTTTCTTT

V gene: TRBV4-1
D gene: TRBD1
J gene: TRBJ2-3
clone size: .
CDR3 protein: CASSQDRGVQGADTQYF
CDR3 DNA: TGCGCCAGCAGCCAAGATAGGGGAGTACAGGGGGCGGATACGCAGTATTTT

V gene: TRBV18
D gene: .
J gene: TRBJ1-2
clone size: .
CDR3 protein: CASSPPGRETYGYTF
CDR3 DNA: TGTGCCAGCTCACCGCCGGGGAGAGAGACCTATGGCTACACCTTC

V gene: TRBV28
D gene: TRBD1
J gene: TRBJ1-2
clone size: once
CDR3 protein: CASSLDGRGRGYTF
CDR3 DNA: TGTGCCAGCAGTTTGGATGGCAGGGGGCGTGGCTACACCTTC

V gene: TRBV6-5
D gene: TRBD1
J gene: TRBJ2-7
clone size: few
CDR3 protein: CASSAAGGSYEQYF
CDR3 DNA: TGTGCCAGCAGTGCCGCAGGGGGCTCCTACGAGCAGTACTTC

V gene: TRBV30
D gene: TRBD2
J gene: TRBJ2-3
clone size: .
CDR3 protein: CAWSTGLAGYTDTQYF
CDR3 DNA: TGTGCCTGGAGTACCGGACTAGCGGGTTACACAGATACGCAGTATTTT